What follows are 10 T cell receptor beta chains derived from one specimen sequenced in a study of control samples from healthy donors and cancer patients. Method: immunoSEQ multiplex PCR; TCRdb's copy keeps in-frame clones and lacks some. The sample yields 130,000 to 150,000 clones, 80% to 95% seen once. Sequencing was performed on blood. These receptors came from a man between 25 and 39 years old in good health.

This chain uses TRBV10-3 with TRBJ2-3; 7 positions match TRBD2. The germline CDR1 and CDR2 sequences are ENHRY and SYGVKD. V shed 7 bases and J 2 bases; nucleotides not matched to a gene: 21. This CDR3 comprises 19 residues. The chain's CDR3 is CAITPRPFLAEDSTDTQYF. The CDR3 DNA reads TGTGCCATCACCCCCCGACCGTTTCTAGCGGAGGATTCCACAGATACGCAGTATTTT.

V and J are TRBV28 and TRBJ1-2; D is undetermined. Trimming removed 6 bases at V and 6 bases at J, with 11 bases between. Per germline, CDR1 MDHEN and CDR2 SYDVKM. The CDR3 is made up of 12 amino acids. The CDR3 DNA reads as TGTGCCAGCAGCAACAATCTGAATGGCTACACCTTC. Translating it yields CASSNNLNGYTF.

This chain uses TRBV10-1 with TRBJ1-5; D unclear. The CDR3 extends over 14 amino acids. Trimming took 2 bases from V and 3 from J, leaving 8 bases between them. CDR1 and CDR2 (germline): WNHNN, SYGVQD (reference sequence). This chain's CDR3 is CASSEDGYNQPQHF. Here the CDR3 DNA reads TGCGCCAGCAGTGAGGACGGTTACAATCAGCCCCAGCATTTT.

The genes are TRBV5-8 and TRBJ1-1; 8 nucleotides match TRBD1. The CDR3 loop spans 15 amino acids. CDR1 SGHTS and CDR2 YDEGEE come from the germline V gene. Unmatched junction bases numbered 4, after V lost 2 bases and J lost 1 base. The CDR3 is CASSLGDRRNTEAFF. The CDR3 DNA reads TGTGCCAGCAGCTTAGGGGACAGGAGGAACACTGAAGCTTTCTTT.

The table lists this clone with a few counts. This chain connects TRBV2 to TRBJ1-5; perhaps TRBD1 as D (6 bases). In germline, CDR1 is SNHLY, CDR2 FYNNEI. CDR3 size: 14 residues. The V end was cut by 10 bases, the J end by 0 bases, with 13 bases between. The CDR3: CATADRNSNQPQHF. CDR3 in DNA: TGTGCCACAGCGGACAGAAATAGCAATCAGCCCCAGCATTTT.

The gene calls are TRBV19 and TRBJ2-1; a possible D gene is TRBD2 (6 bases). In germline, CDR1 is LNHDA, CDR2 SQIVND (reference sequence). There are 15 residues in the CDR3. V lost 3 bases and J lost 7, with 16 bases in between. CDR3 residues: CASSIQTRLWNEQFF. The CDR3 coding sequence is TGTGCCAGTAGTATTCAGACTAGACTATGGAATGAGCAGTTCTTC.

The gene calls are TRBV16 and TRBJ1-1; D is ambiguous. This CDR3 has 10 residues. In germline, CDR1 is KGHSY, CDR2 FQNENV. The V and J ends lost 6 bases and 7 bases respectively, with 6 bases between them. CDR3 nucleotide sequence: TGTGCCAGCAGAGTCGGTGAAGCTTTCTTT. Protein product: CASRVGEAFF.

The chain recombines TRBV16 with TRBJ1-5, with no clear D. CDR1 is KGHSY, CDR2 FQNENV, per germline. CDR3 length: 13 amino acids. The V gene lost 1 base and the J gene lost 5 bases, with 6 bases spanning the gap. In DNA form, the CDR3 reads TGTGCCAGCAGCCAATATGGGGATCAGCCCCAGCATTTT. It specifies CASSQYGDQPQHF.

The rearrangement joins TRBV6-1 to TRBJ1-6; D not resolved. The germline V gene has CDR1 MNHNS and CDR2 SASEGT. Trimming pared 0 bases from V and 7 bases from J, leaving 10 bases between. This CDR3 spans 15 amino acids. CDR3 loop: CASSEAPARNSPLHF. DNA of the CDR3: TGTGCCAGCAGTGAAGCGCCGGCCAGAAATTCACCCCTCCACTTT.

The genes are TRBV9 and TRBJ1-2; possibly TRBD1 for D (5 bases). The CDR3 contains 14 residues. Trimming shortened V by 5 bases and J by 4 bases, and 15 bases separated the two germline ends. Germline CDR1 SGDLS, CDR2 YYNGEE. CDR3 sequence: CASSGAGGLYGYTF. DNA of the CDR3: TGTGCCAGCAGTGGGGCGGGGGGACTCTATGGCTACACCTTC.